These 25 T cell receptor beta chains originate from one sample sequenced in a study of regulatory T cells (dated by TCRdb to 2016 to 2019). Findings and caveats that apply to the study as a whole: Conventional CD4+ T cells from CD3G-deficient patients were enriched for hydrophobic residues at CDR3 positions 6 and 7, suggesting more self-reactive specificities.

The protocol used for the library was the immunoSEQ multiplex PCR assay. In the multiplex PCR, 52 forward TRBV primers and 13 reverse TRBJ primers were used, and assay-based and computational corrections were applied for amplification bias. What TCRdb holds here is the immuneACCESS table cut down to in-frame rearrangements. Part of the clones is not present; checked against another copy, under half of the missing clones reflect an unresolved V gene, and the others are unexplained. Across this sample there are roughly 15,000 clones, with 70% to 85% seen only once. The ten largest clones represent over 7% of the sample. Antigen specificity for these receptors is unknown. The sample comprised conventional CD4+ T cells sorted from blood. The receptor source for this set is a person aged 30-39 years with CD3G deficiency.

The J gene is TRBJ2-7, the V gene TRBV28; 7 bases are shared with TRBD1. Germline CDR1 MDHEN, CDR2 SYDVKM. Unmatched junction bases numbered 5, after V lost 3 bases and J lost 3 bases. The CDR3 contains 14 residues. The DNA of the CDR3 is TGTGCCAGCAGTTTCGCGGCAGGGGGCTACGAGCAGTACTTC. The encoded protein is CASSFAAGGYEQYF.

The chain joins TRBV28 to TRBJ2-1, with 12 bases fitting TRBD1. There are 16 residues in the CDR3. Germline V lookup: CDR1 MDHEN, CDR2 SYDVKM. V shed 6 bases, J shed 7 bases, and the junction held 10 bases outside the gene matches. CDR3 amino acids: CASSRTGTGGRNEQFF. The CDR3 coding sequence is TGTGCCAGCAGCCGAACCGGGACAGGGGGCAGGAATGAGCAGTTCTTC.

The CDR3 sequence: CASRGGGSNYEQYF. In DNA, the CDR3 is TGTGCCAGCAGGGGAGGAGGCAGTAACTACGAGCAGTACTTC. The chain combines TRBV6-1 with TRBJ2-7, with D perhaps TRBD2 (6 bases). The germline CDR1 and CDR2 sequences are MNHNS and SASEGT. V shed 6 bases and J shed 3 bases, with 15 bases lying between them. There are 14 residues in the CDR3.

This rearrangement joins TRBV28 to TRBJ2-7; 7 positions agree with TRBD1. The junction had 9 bases not matched to a gene; V was cut back by 6 bases and J by 7 bases. This CDR3 comprises 13 residues. CDR1 is MDHEN and CDR2 is SYDVKM in the germline V gene. Here the CDR3 reads CASSWTGTGEQYF. The CDR3 DNA follows: TGTGCCAGCAGCTGGACAGGAACGGGGGAGCAGTACTTC.

The chain uses TRBV19 and TRBJ2-1, with D perhaps matching TRBD1 (5 bases). CDR1 LNHDA and CDR2 SQIVND come from the germline V gene (reference sequence). The CDR3 runs 16 residues. Between the trimmed V and J ends, which lost 6 bases and 3 bases, there was a span of 18 bases. CDR3 nucleotide sequence: TGTGCCAGTAGCCTGGGGCCAGGGCGGTTCTACAATGAGCAGTTCTTC. Amino acid sequence: CASSLGPGRFYNEQFF.

The V and J genes are TRBV13 and TRBJ2-7, with a weak D call TRBD2 (6 bases). Germline CDR1 and CDR2: PRHDT and FYEKMQ (reference sequence). Trimming shortened V by 5 bases and J by 2 bases, and 19 bases separated the two germline ends. This CDR3 has 16 amino acids. The CDR3 bases are TGTGCCAGCAGCCGGACCCGGGACTGGGGTCCCTACGAGCAGTACTTC. It translates to CASSRTRDWGPYEQYF.

V and J are TRBV28 and TRBJ1-2, with D uncertain. The CDR3 is made up of 13 amino acids. Trimming took off 3 bases at V and 7 bases at J, with 12 bases between the two ends. Germline lookup yields CDR1 MDHEN and CDR2 SYDVKM. In DNA, the CDR3 is TGTGCCAGCAGTTTCACCCTTTCGGGTGGCTACACCTTC. As protein: CASSFTLSGGYTF.

The rearrangement links TRBV6-6 to TRBJ1-1; D gene unclear. The V end lost 1 base, the J end lost 5 bases, and 5 bases lay between the germline ends. The V gene's germline CDR1 is MNHNY and CDR2 SVGAGI (reference sequence). This CDR3 comprises 12 residues. The DNA for the CDR3 is TGTGCCAGCAGTTACTGGCAGACTGAAGCTTTCTTT. Residues: CASSYWQTEAFF.

Relative to its sample, this clone is medium-sized. J is TRBJ1-2 and V is TRBV28; D may be TRBD1 (5 bases). CDR3 length: 15 residues. Germline assignment: CDR1 MDHEN and CDR2 SYDVKM. V was trimmed by 4 bases and J by 7 bases, leaving 19 bases between them. The CDR3 region is CASSSGLSAIGGYTF. The CDR3 nucleotides are TGTGCCAGCAGTTCGGGACTTTCGGCTATCGGTGGCTACACCTTC.

The gene calls are TRBV7-9 and TRBJ2-7, with 9 bases matching TRBD1. The germline V gene encodes CDR1 SEHNR and CDR2 FQNEAQ (reference sequence). The V and J ends lost 1 base and 6 bases, in that order; junction bases with no gene match: 10. This CDR3 spans 16 amino acids. The CDR3 region is CASSLGRDRVIREQYF. CDR3 nucleotide sequence: TGTGCCAGCAGCTTAGGGCGGGACAGGGTTATCCGCGAGCAGTACTTC.

The chain employs TRBV19 and TRBJ1-1; 8 nucleotides match TRBD1. The CDR3 loop spans 15 amino acids. Germline loops: CDR1 LNHDA, CDR2 SQIVND (reference sequence). V dropped 6 bases and J dropped 4; count of bases not matched to a gene: 10. The CDR3 nucleotides are TGTGCCAGTAGCCCAGGCCAGGGGGCGCGCACTGAAGCTTTCTTT. The encoded protein is CASSPGQGARTEAFF.

CDR3 in DNA: TGTGCCAGCAGTTTATCGGTTCAGGGAGGACAGCCCCAGCATTTT. Translated: CASSLSVQGGQPQHF. The chain employs TRBV28 and TRBJ1-5, with TRBD1 as a possible D gene (5 bases). Between the trimmed V and J ends, which lost 1 base and 7 bases, there was a span of 14 bases. This CDR3 is built from 15 residues. Germline assignment: CDR1 MDHEN and CDR2 SYDVKM.

This clone was found a few times. This chain links TRBV7-9 with TRBJ2-1; D might be TRBD1 or TRBD2, each matching 5 bases. CDR1 and CDR2 (germline): SEHNR, FQNEAQ (reference sequence). The V gene lost 5 bases and the J gene lost 2 bases, with 10 bases spanning the gap. CDR3 length equals 14 residues. CDR3 region: CASSRGTTYNEQFF. For the CDR3, the DNA is TGTGCCAGCAGCCGGGGCACTACCTACAATGAGCAGTTCTTC.

The V gene is TRBV6-1, the J gene TRBJ1-1, with D possibly being TRBD1 (6 bases). The length of the CDR3 is 13 residues. V lost 0 bases to trimming and J lost 8 bases, with 10 bases between them. Germline lookup yields CDR1 MNHNS and CDR2 SASEGT. As DNA, the CDR3 is TGTGCCAGCAGTGAAGCGAACAGGGCGGAAGCTTTCTTT. Translation gives CASSEANRAEAFF.

CDR3 DNA: TGTGCCAGCAGCCACCGGACAGGTGAAGCTTTCTTT. It translates to CASSHRTGEAFF. This sequence joins TRBV28 and TRBJ1-1; 7 bases are shared with TRBD1. J lost 7 bases, V lost 6 bases, and 5 bases had no gene match. This CDR3 has 12 amino acids. Per germline, CDR1 MDHEN and CDR2 SYDVKM.

The chain carries TRBV7-8 and TRBJ2-7; either TRBD1 or TRBD2 may supply D (5 bases each). The length of the CDR3 is 13 residues. The germline gives CDR1 SGHVS, CDR2 FQNEAQ. Trimming left V 5 bases short and J 3 bases short, with 11 bases between. The CDR3 nucleotides are TGTGCCAGCAGCCGGGACCGTTTCTACGAGCAGTACTTC. Amino acids: CASSRDRFYEQYF.

The V gene is TRBV6-1, the J gene TRBJ2-7; TRBD1 aligns across 7 bases. Germline V gene data show CDR1 as MNHNS and CDR2 as SASEGT. The CDR3 has 14 residues. V trimming: 2 bases; J trimming: 4 bases; junction bases outside the gene matches: 5. DNA of the CDR3: TGTGCCAGCAGTGAAAGGGGGCGCAGGTACGAGCAGTACTTC. Translated: CASSERGRRYEQYF.

This clone was found once. The rearrangement links TRBV7-9 to TRBJ1-3, with unresolved D. Trimming stripped 1 base from V and 0 bases from J, with 16 bases between. The germline V gene has CDR1 SEHNR and CDR2 FQNEAQ (reference sequence). CDR3 size: 18 residues. The CDR3 sequence: CASSLGGSLGGSGNTIYF. In DNA form, the CDR3 reads TGTGCCAGCAGCTTAGGCGGCTCCCTCGGAGGCTCTGGAAACACCATATATTTT.

This clone occurred once. V gene TRBV29-1 combines with J gene TRBJ2-5, with D maybe TRBD1 (5 bases). Germline V gives CDR1 SQVTM, CDR2 ANQGSEA. The CDR3 is 13 residues long. Trimming took off 2 bases at V and 9 bases at J, with 16 bases between the two ends. CDR3 region: CSVERGPLFPQYF. CDR3 bases: TGCAGCGTTGAAAGGGGCCCTCTATTCCCCCAGTACTTC.

V gene TRBV19 combines with J gene TRBJ2-7; weak D call: TRBD1 (6 bases). V lost 5 bases to trimming and J lost 9 bases, with 17 bases between them. Germline V gives CDR1 LNHDA, CDR2 SQIVND (reference sequence). CDR3 length equals 13 residues. DNA of the CDR3: TGTGCCAGTAGTGACGGGCAGGGGAGACCGCAGTACTTC. Its protein is CASSDGQGRPQYF.

V is TRBV7-2 and J is TRBJ1-2; D is unclear. Looked up from germline, CDR1 is SGHTA and CDR2 is FQGNSA. This CDR3 contains 14 residues. Trimming took off 5 bases at V and 5 bases at J, with 15 bases between the two ends. Here the CDR3 DNA reads TGTGCCAGCAGCCCCCCCGGCAGTCCATATGGCTACACCTTC. Translation: CASSPPGSPYGYTF.

The chain is built from TRBV28 and TRBJ1-1; no firm D call. The length of the CDR3 is 14 residues. CDR1 and CDR2 (germline): MDHEN, SYDVKM. The V end lost 6 bases, the J end lost 4 bases, and 15 bases lay between the germline ends. CDR3 protein: CASRYPGEGTEAFF. The CDR3 DNA is TGTGCCAGCAGATACCCCGGGGAGGGCACTGAAGCTTTCTTT.

This chain uses TRBV10-3 with TRBJ2-7; D gene unclear. In germline, CDR1 is ENHRY, CDR2 SYGVKD. CDR3 length: 14 residues. Trimming took 4 bases from V and 2 from J, leaving 12 bases between them. The CDR3 DNA is TGTGCCATCAGTGCAGGCCGCGCCCCCTACGAGCAGTACTTC. Translating it yields CAISAGRAPYEQYF.

The chain combines TRBV21-1 with TRBJ2-7; TRBD1 is the table's D call, not checked against the DNA. TRBV21-1 is tagged as a pseudogene. This CDR3 has 14 amino acids. The CDR3 DNA follows: TGTGCCTCAATCGCGACACAGGGGTCCTACGAGCAGTACTTC. Translation: CASIATQGSYEQYF.

This clone was detected a few times. The J gene is TRBJ1-4, the V gene TRBV28, with D perhaps matching TRBD1 (5 bases). Trimming cost V 3 bases and J 7 bases, with 12 bases left between them. Per the germline V gene, CDR1 is MDHEN and CDR2 is SYDVKM. This CDR3 contains 14 residues. This chain's CDR3 is CASSFGGRGEKLFF. The CDR3 DNA follows: TGTGCCAGCAGTTTCGGGGGTAGGGGTGAAAAACTGTTTTTT. The full variable domain, with the rest looked up from reference TRBV28 and TRBJ1-4, is DVKVTQSSRYLVKRTGEKVFLECVQDMDHENMFWYRQDPGLGLRLIYFSYDVKMKEKGDIPEGYSVSREKKERFSLILESASTNQTSMYLCASSFGGRGEKLFFGSGTQLSVL.